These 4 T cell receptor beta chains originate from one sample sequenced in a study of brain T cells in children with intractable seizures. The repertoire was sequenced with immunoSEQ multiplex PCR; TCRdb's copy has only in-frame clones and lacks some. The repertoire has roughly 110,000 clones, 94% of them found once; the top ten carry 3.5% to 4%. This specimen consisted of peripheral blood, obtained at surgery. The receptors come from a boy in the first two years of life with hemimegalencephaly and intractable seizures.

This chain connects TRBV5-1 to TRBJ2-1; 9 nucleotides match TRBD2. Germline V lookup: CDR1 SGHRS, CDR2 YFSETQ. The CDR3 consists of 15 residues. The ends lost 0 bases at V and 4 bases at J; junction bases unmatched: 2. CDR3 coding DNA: TGCGCCAGCAGCTTGGGGACTAGCGAGTACAATGAGCAGTTCTTC. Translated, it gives CASSLGTSEYNEQFF.

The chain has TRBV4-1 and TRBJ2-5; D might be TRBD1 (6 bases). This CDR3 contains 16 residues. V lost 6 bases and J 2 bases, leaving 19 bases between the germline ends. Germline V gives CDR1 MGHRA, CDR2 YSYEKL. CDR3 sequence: CASRGAWVGAQETQYF. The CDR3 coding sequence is TGCGCCAGCAGGGGGGCGTGGGTGGGAGCGCAAGAGACCCAGTACTTC.

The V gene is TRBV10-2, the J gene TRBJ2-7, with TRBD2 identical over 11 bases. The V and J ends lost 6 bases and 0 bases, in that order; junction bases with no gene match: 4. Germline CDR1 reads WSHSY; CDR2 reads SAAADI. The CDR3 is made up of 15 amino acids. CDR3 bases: TGCGCCAGCAGGGCCGGGACTAGCGGCTCCTACGAGCAGTACTTC. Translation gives CASRAGTSGSYEQYF.

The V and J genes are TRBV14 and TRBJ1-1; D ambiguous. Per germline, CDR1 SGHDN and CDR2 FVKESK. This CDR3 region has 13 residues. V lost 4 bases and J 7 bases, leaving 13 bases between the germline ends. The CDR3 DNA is TGTGCCAGCAGCCTCTCACCCGCCAATGAAGCTTTCTTT. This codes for CASSLSPANEAFF.